This T cell receptor beta chain stems from a study of cytomegalovirus exposure and HLA in healthy donors. Study-level points and caveats: Within a later analysis, the majority of CMV-associated TCR beta chains appeared HLA-restricted. The study reported that TCR beta sequences accurately predicted HLA-A and HLA-B alleles in most subjects.

CDR1 is KGHSH and CDR2 is LQKENI in the germline V gene. The CDR3 is made up of 14 amino acids. V was pared by 0 bases and J by 3 bases, with 3 bases between. As concerns this clone: Its target is not known.

As for the donors, each was a healthy bone marrow donor. Donors were nominally healthy when sampled, though unrecorded immune exposures were likely. Primers: 60 Vbeta forward and 13 Jbeta reverse. TCRdb keeps only in-frame clones here, not all; method: immunoSEQ multiplex PCR. Of about 150,000 clones in the sample, around a tenth were seen once. Sequencing was performed on PBMCs. The receptor was derived from a man between 45 and 60 years old in good health and CMV-seronegative. V gene TRBV18 combines with J gene TRBJ2-6; no reliable D call. The CDR3 here is CASSPPSGANVLTF. In nucleotides, the CDR3 is TGTGCCAGCTCACCACCTAGTGGGGCCAACGTCCTGACTTTC.